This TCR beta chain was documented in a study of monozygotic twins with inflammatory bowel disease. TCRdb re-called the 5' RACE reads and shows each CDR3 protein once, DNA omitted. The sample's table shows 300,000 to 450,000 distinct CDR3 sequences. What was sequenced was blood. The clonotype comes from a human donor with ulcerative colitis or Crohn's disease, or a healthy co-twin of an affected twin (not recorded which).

The CDR3: CASSPVTEAFF. The J gene is TRBJ1-1, the V gene TRBV12-3 or TRBV12-4. CDR3 length equals 11 residues.